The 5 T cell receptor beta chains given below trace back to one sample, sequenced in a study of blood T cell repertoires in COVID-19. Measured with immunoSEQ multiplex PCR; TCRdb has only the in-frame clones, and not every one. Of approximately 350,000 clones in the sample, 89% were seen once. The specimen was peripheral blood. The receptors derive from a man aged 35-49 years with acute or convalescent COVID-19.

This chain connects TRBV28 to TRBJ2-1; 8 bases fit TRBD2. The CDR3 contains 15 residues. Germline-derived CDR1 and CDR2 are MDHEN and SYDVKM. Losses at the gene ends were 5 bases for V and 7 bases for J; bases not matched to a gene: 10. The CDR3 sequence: CASSTSGGSRNEQFF. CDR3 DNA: TGTGCCAGCAGTACCAGCGGGGGCAGTAGAAATGAGCAGTTCTTC.

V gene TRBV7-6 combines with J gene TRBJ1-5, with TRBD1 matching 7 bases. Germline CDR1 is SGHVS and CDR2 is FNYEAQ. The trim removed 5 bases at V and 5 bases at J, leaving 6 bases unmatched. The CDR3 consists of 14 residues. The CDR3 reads CASSKRQGYQPQHF. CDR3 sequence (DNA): TGTGCCAGCAGCAAACGACAGGGTTATCAGCCCCAGCATTTT.

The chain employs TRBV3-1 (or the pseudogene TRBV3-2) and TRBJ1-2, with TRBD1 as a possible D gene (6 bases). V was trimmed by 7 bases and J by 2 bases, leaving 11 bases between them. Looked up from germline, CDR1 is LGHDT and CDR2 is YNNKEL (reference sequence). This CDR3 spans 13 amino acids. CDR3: CASTSDSNYGYTF. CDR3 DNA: TGTGCCAGCACCTCGGACAGCAACTATGGCTACACCTTC.

The chain's CDR3 is CASSSGQGRVGNQPQHF. The CDR3, as DNA: TGTGCCAGCAGTTCCGGACAGGGCAGAGTGGGGAATCAGCCCCAGCATTTT. The chain combines TRBV6-2 or TRBV6-3 with TRBJ1-5, with 8 nucleotides matching TRBD1. Germline V lookup: CDR1 MNHEY, CDR2 SVGEGT. V dropped 4 bases and J dropped 4; count of bases not matched to a gene: 12. This CDR3 comprises 17 residues.

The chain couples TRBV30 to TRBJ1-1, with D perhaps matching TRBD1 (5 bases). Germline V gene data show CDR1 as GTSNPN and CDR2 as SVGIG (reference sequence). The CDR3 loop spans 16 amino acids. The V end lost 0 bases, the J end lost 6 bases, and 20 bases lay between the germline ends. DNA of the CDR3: TGTGCCTGGAGTGTAAACTTAGGACGGGGGAAGGCTGAAGCTTTCTTT. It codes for CAWSVNLGRGKAEAFF.